The 19 T cell receptor beta chains presented below share a single source sample, sequenced in a study of spatial heterogeneity in lung cancer. Findings and limits, study-wide: In tumors, expanded intratumoral alpha and beta TCR counts tracked mutation counts.

Using its own MiXCR run on the 5' RACE reads, TCRdb lists one record per CDR3 protein. The data contain a few thousand distinct CDR3 sequences, around an eighth of them singletons. No antigen has been identified for these receptors. Time point defined: sample taken at primary tumor resection. The sample here was lung tumor tissue, taken at surgery. These receptor sequences come from a female donor with early-stage non-small cell lung cancer.

This clonotype was seen only once. This may be a read error, as it is one base from a much larger clone. This chain connects TRBV7-2 to TRBJ2-2, with unresolved D. The CDR3 has 12 residues. V lost 11 bases and J lost 5, with 12 bases in between. In germline, CDR1 is SGHTA, CDR2 FQGNSA. DNA of the CDR3: TGTGCCGGCACCTGGGGTACCGGGGAGCTGTTTTTT. Its translation: CAGTWGTGELFF.

This clonotype is labeled as medium-sized. The chain employs TRBV6-5 and TRBJ2-2; 13 bases are a match to TRBD2. The CDR3 spans 17 residues. Trimming took 7 bases from V and 1 from J; bases not matched to a gene: 6. CDR1 and CDR2 (germline): MNHEY, SVGAGI. CDR3 sequence (DNA): TGTGCCAGCAATAAAAGACTAGCGGGGGGGAACACCGGGGAGCTGTTTTTT. Translation: CASNKRLAGGNTGELFF.

This clonotype qualifies as medium-sized. The chain uses TRBV7-9 and TRBJ1-3, with D tentatively TRBD1 (5 bases). Trimming removed 0 bases from V and 2 bases from J, with 11 bases in between. The germline V gene has CDR1 SEHNR and CDR2 FQNEAQ (reference sequence). This CDR3 comprises 16 residues. The CDR3 sequence is CASSLAGATAGNTIYF. The CDR3 DNA sequence: TGTGCCAGCAGCTTAGCCGGGGCCACGGCTGGAAACACCATATATTTT.

This clonotype is termed medium-sized. The rearrangement joins TRBV6-5 to TRBJ2-3, with 9 nucleotides matching TRBD2. V lost 8 bases and J lost 4; bases outside the gene matches: 16. The germline V gene has CDR1 MNHEY and CDR2 SVGAGI. The CDR3 is 17 residues long. In nucleotides, the CDR3 is TGTGCCAGCGGTACCCTGGGTAGCGGGAGTTGGCCAGATACGCAGTATTTT. Translated, it gives CASGTLGSGSWPDTQYF.

This clonotype is classed as medium-sized. The CDR3 protein is CASRPLGLASTDTQYF. The DNA for the CDR3 is TGTGCCAGCAGACCCCTGGGACTAGCTAGCACAGATACGCAGTATTTT. The chain links TRBV6-5 to TRBJ2-3; TRBD2 matches at 9 bases. The CDR3 runs to 16 residues. Germline V gene sequence: CDR1 MNHEY, CDR2 SVGAGI. With 6 bases clipped from V and 0 bases from J, the junction kept 7 bases outside the gene matches.

Sample share makes this clonotype medium-sized. V usage is TRBV11-2 and J usage is TRBJ1-1, with D unresolved. The germline CDR1 and CDR2 sequences are SGHAT and FQNNGV. Trimming removed 6 bases from V and 3 bases from J, with 11 bases in between. The CDR3 has 13 residues. CDR3 amino acids: CASSPGFDTEAFF. The DNA for the CDR3 is TGTGCCAGCAGTCCCGGTTTTGACACTGAAGCTTTCTTT.

In this sample, this clonotype turned up many times. The chain is built from TRBV7-9 and TRBJ2-3, with TRBD2 matching 10 bases. The CDR3 is 17 amino acids. Germline CDR1 SEHNR, CDR2 FQNEAQ (reference sequence). V gave up 5 bases and J gave up 1 base; unmatched junction bases: 9. The CDR3 loop is CASSDSLAGVGTDTQYF. The CDR3, as DNA: TGTGCCAGCAGCGATTCGCTAGCGGGAGTGGGCACAGATACGCAGTATTTT.

By share, this clonotype ranks as medium-sized. The genes are TRBV5-1 and TRBJ2-3, with D possibly being TRBD2 (6 bases). V gave up 1 base and J gave up 2 bases, with 26 bases separating them. Looked up from germline, CDR1 is SGHRS and CDR2 is YFSETQ. This CDR3 has 20 residues. The CDR3: CASSLIPVLGEAHLTDTQYF. In nucleotides, the CDR3 is TGCGCCAGCAGCTTGATCCCGGTCTTGGGGGAGGCCCACCTCACAGATACGCAGTATTTT.

This clonotype was seen a handful of times. V gene TRBV12-3 or TRBV12-4 combines with J gene TRBJ2-6, with 9 bases aligning to TRBD1. This CDR3 comprises 17 residues. V trimming: 6 bases; J trimming: 4 bases; junction bases outside the gene matches: 10. The CDR3 DNA reads TGTGCCAGCAGGCCCACCAGGGACAGGGCCGGGGCCAACGTCCTGACTTTC. This gives the protein CASRPTRDRAGANVLTF.

The rearrangement joins TRBV27 to TRBJ2-4; weak D call: TRBD2 (5 bases). V lost 6 bases and J 0 bases, leaving 24 bases between the germline ends. The CDR3 contains 19 residues. Germline assignment: CDR1 MNHEY and CDR2 SMNVEV (reference sequence). CDR3 sequence (DNA): TGTGCCAGCAGCTCACCCTTACCGGGAACAGATTTAGCCAAAAACATTCAGTACTTC. This sequence encodes CASSSPLPGTDLAKNIQYF.

Relative to its sample, this clonotype is medium-sized. V gene TRBV7-2 combines with J gene TRBJ2-3; 11 bases map to TRBD2. V was pared by 0 bases and J by 4 bases, with 3 bases of the junction left unmatched. Germline assignment: CDR1 SGHTA and CDR2 FQGNSA. The CDR3 covers 16 residues. The chain's CDR3 is CASSLASGRVADTQYF. CDR3 in DNA: TGTGCCAGCAGCTTAGCTAGCGGGAGGGTCGCAGATACGCAGTATTTT.

By its share, this clonotype is medium-sized. The rearrangement joins TRBV30 to TRBJ2-1; no firm D call. Germline values: CDR1 GTSNPN, CDR2 SVGIG (reference sequence). This CDR3 is 11 amino acids long. V lost 5 bases to trimming and J lost 7 bases, with 9 bases between them. The CDR3 is CAWGKDNEQFF. In DNA, the CDR3 is TGTGCCTGGGGAAAGGATAATGAGCAGTTCTTC.

This clonotype is medium-sized in the sample. This sequence joins TRBV10-3 and TRBJ2-2; D is unresolved. The V end lost 11 bases, the J end lost 0 bases, and 13 bases lay between the germline ends. This CDR3 is 14 amino acids long. Germline assignment: CDR1 ENHRY and CDR2 SYGVKD. The CDR3 reads CAVQGPANTGELFF. DNA of the CDR3: TGTGCCGTCCAAGGCCCCGCGAACACCGGGGAGCTGTTTTTT.

This clonotype has just a few counts. The J gene is TRBJ1-1, the V gene TRBV20-1, with D perhaps matching TRBD1 (5 bases). The CDR3 has 12 amino acids. V dropped 4 bases and J dropped 10 bases, with 16 bases sitting between them. CDR1 DFQATT and CDR2 SNEGSKA come from the germline V gene (reference sequence). The CDR3 protein is CSATTGAGGAFF. The DNA for the CDR3 is TGCAGTGCTACTACAGGTGCCGGGGGAGCTTTCTTT.

This clonotype is medium-sized by share. The rearrangement joins TRBV5-6 to TRBJ2-3; TRBD1 matches 7 bases. J gave up 4 bases and V 2 bases, and 10 bases lay outside the gene matches. This CDR3 has 16 residues. The V gene's germline CDR1 is SGHDT and CDR2 YYEEEE. CDR3 sequence reads: CASSLRKTGLPDTQYF. DNA of the CDR3: TGTGCCAGCAGCTTAAGGAAGACAGGGCTGCCAGATACGCAGTATTTT.

This clonotype is large (0.1 to 1%) in the sample. The chain joins TRBV18 to TRBJ2-3; no definite D call. This CDR3 region has 16 residues. V lost 3 bases and J 4 bases, leaving 17 bases between the germline ends. Germline CDR1 reads KGHSH; CDR2 reads LQKENI. CDR3 in amino acids: CASSPPYRSSADTQYF. The CDR3 region has the DNA TGTGCCAGCTCACCCCCTTATCGGTCAAGCGCAGATACGCAGTATTTT.

By sample share, this clonotype is medium-sized. The chain employs TRBV6-2 or TRBV6-3 and TRBJ2-2; TRBD2 aligns across 8 bases. CDR3 length equals 14 residues. Unmatched junction bases numbered 7, after V lost 6 bases and J lost 7 bases. Germline CDR1 MNHEY, CDR2 SVGEGT. The CDR3 reads CASRHPGTSGELFF. For the CDR3, the DNA is TGTGCCAGCAGGCACCCCGGGACTAGCGGGGAGCTGTTTTTT.

This clonotype is large by share. The chain recombines TRBV29-1 with TRBJ2-7, with TRBD2 as a possible D gene (6 bases). Germline values: CDR1 SQVTM, CDR2 ANQGSEA. There are 12 residues in the CDR3. Trimming pared 4 bases from V and 5 bases from J, leaving 12 bases between. This CDR3 reads CSVGGIGHEQYF. The CDR3 DNA is TGCAGCGTTGGCGGGATAGGCCACGAGCAGTACTTC.

J is TRBJ2-2 and V is TRBV12-3 or TRBV12-4; weak D call: TRBD2 (5 bases). This CDR3 comprises 15 residues. The V end lost 5 bases, the J end lost 6 bases, and 16 bases lay between the germline ends. CDR3 DNA: TGTGCCAGCAGTCCCTGGACTGGATCTTCCGGGGAGCTGTTTTTT. Translation: CASSPWTGSSGELFF.